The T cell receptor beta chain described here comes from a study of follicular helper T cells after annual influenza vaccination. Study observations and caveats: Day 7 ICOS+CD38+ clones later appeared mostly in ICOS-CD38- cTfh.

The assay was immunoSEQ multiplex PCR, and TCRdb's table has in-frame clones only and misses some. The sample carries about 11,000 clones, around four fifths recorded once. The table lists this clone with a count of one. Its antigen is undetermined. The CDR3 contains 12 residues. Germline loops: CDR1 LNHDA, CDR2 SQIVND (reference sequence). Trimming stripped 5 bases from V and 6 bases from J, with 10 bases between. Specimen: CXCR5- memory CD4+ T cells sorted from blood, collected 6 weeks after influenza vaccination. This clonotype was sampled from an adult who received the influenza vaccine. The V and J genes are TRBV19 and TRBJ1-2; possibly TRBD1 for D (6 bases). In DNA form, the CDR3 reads TGTGCCAGTAGTGCACAGGGCGATGGCTACACCTTC. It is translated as CASSAQGDGYTF.